The TCR beta chain described here comes from a study of shared clonotypes between healthy human individuals. This clone was counted many times. The CDR3 has 12 residues. The ends were cut back, 5 bases at V and 7 bases at J, with 8 bases in the middle. CDR1 is MDHEN, CDR2 SYDVKM, per germline. The table came from immunoSEQ multiplex PCR; TCRdb's copy has only in-frame clones and leaves some out. The table has about 490,000 clones, around 73% seen once; the top ten hold 12%. The V and J genes are TRBV28 and TRBJ2-2, with D unclear. Sequencing used PBMCs. The clonotype comes from a woman aged 40 to 50 in good health. Some clones in this sample may be carry-over from other donors' samples. The CDR3 loop is CASSPQIGELFF. CDR3 bases: TGTGCCAGCAGTCCCCAAATCGGGGAGCTGTTTTTT.